This TCR beta chain was sequenced for a study of shared T cell receptors in the human thymus. This clone was seen just once. The CDR3 is 16 amino acids. Germline CDR1 reads LNHDA; CDR2 reads SQIVND (reference sequence). The J segment lost 3 bases and the V segment lost 7 bases, leaving 12 bases of the junction unmatched. Here immunoSEQ multiplex PCR was the method, and the copy in TCRdb shows in-frame clones only, minus some. This sample has roughly 700,000 clones, with 70% to 90% found just once. This sample also appeared in a second study, on human thymus T cells. Per that paper: The source of the thymus tissue was resections taken during corrective heart surgery.

This TCR came from a boy less than two years old with a congenital heart defect. The sequenced sample consisted of thymocytes. The rearrangement links TRBV19 to TRBJ1-5, with 7 bases lining up with TRBD1. The chain's CDR3 is CASTLTGTDNNQPQHF. The CDR3 DNA is TGTGCCAGTACTCTTACCGGGACAGACAACAATCAGCCCCAGCATTTT.